The rows below give T cell receptor beta chains drawn from one sample of a study of blood T cell repertoires in COVID-19. Libraries were prepared by immunoSEQ multiplex PCR; TCRdb keeps only in-frame clonotypes and omits some of them. The data contain roughly 190,000 clones, 82% of them singletons. Material for sequencing was peripheral blood. These receptors all come from a woman aged 55-75 years with COVID-19, enrolled during active disease. The CDR3 runs from the conserved cysteine through the conserved F or W. The order of the fields is D gene, V gene, J gene, CDR3 protein. The D gene is left open where the match is weak.

.	TRBV4-1	TRBJ1-6	CASSGRDGLTNSPLHF
.	TRBV7-9	TRBJ1-2	CASSLGGQGNGYTF
.	TRBV5-1	TRBJ2-7	CASSLNPGSSYEQYF
.	TRBV6-2/TRBV6-3	TRBJ1-2	CASSYPGTITYGYTF
.	TRBV5-5	TRBJ1-4	CASSHPREANEKLFF
.	TRBV7-2	TRBJ2-2	CASTETGTGELFF
TRBD2	TRBV7-9	TRBJ2-1	CASRGAGVKFF
.	TRBV5-5	TRBJ1-1	CASSLAPTTEAFF
.	TRBV29-1	TRBJ1-2	CSVEQGNVGGGYTF
TRBD2	TRBV28	TRBJ2-7	CASRQTSGRVYEQYF
TRBD2	TRBV9	TRBJ2-2	CASTPFSGAGELFF
TRBD2	TRBV7-3	TRBJ2-3	CASSDSGRSDTQYF
TRBD2	TRBV7-3	TRBJ2-1	CASSLNGASGDVQFF
TRBD1	TRBV27	TRBJ2-7	CASSPGTGVYEQYF
TRBD2	TRBV3-1/TRBV3-2	TRBJ2-3	CASSQQPMVRTSGTDTQYF
.	TRBV7-2	TRBJ2-7	CASSLGAHSYEQYF
TRBD1	TRBV4-2	TRBJ2-7	CASSQAGQGGNEQYF
TRBD2	TRBV19	TRBJ2-3	CASSNLAADTQYF
.	TRBV7-3	TRBJ2-2	CASSFGGRGTGELFF
.	TRBV4-2	TRBJ2-7	CASSQVQPIHGSSYEQYF
.	TRBV6-1	TRBJ1-2	CASSLVGYTF
TRBD2	TRBV24-1	TRBJ2-3	CATSDFSASGSPDTQYF
.	TRBV6-6	TRBJ2-7	CASSYSLGVEQYF
.	TRBV14	TRBJ2-1	CASSQGQGHEQFF
.	TRBV2	TRBJ1-4	CASSAGMTNEKLFF
.	TRBV28	TRBJ1-2	CASSFSVLENYGYTF
.	TRBV6-5	TRBJ1-1	CASNIFGGRTEAFF
TRBD2	TRBV7-9	TRBJ2-5	CASSSGSGSETQYF
TRBD2	TRBV28	TRBJ2-7	CASSRLAGYEQYF
TRBD1	TRBV5-1	TRBJ1-6	CASSFRGDNSPLHF
TRBD2	TRBV19	TRBJ2-1	CATPPTSGGAGYNEQFF
.	TRBV4-3	TRBJ1-5	CASSLGNSNQPQHF
.	TRBV5-1	TRBJ2-2	CASSDRLRNSGTGELFF
.	TRBV4-1	TRBJ1-4	CASSQEMDSWNEKLFF
TRBD1	TRBV7-2	TRBJ2-1	CASSPRRGNAIEQFF
TRBD1	TRBV27	TRBJ2-2	CASSLSFWDSNTGELFF